The 12 T cell receptor beta chains presented below share a single source sample, sequenced in a study of CD8 T cells in Susac syndrome. The RNA, roughly 0.5 to 1 ug, was put through reverse transcription using random hexamers. TCRdb recomputed calls from the immunoSEQ multiplex PCR reads with MiXCR, one row per CDR3 protein. Counted here are more than 100,000 distinct CDR3 sequences, roughly 94% occurring once; the ten biggest clones make up about 0.27%. Material: CD8+ T cells from PBMCs. These receptors all stem from a human donor with Susac syndrome.

This clonotype has only a few counts. Germline is not matched at one junction end, which may reflect a read error. This chain connects TRBV7-6 to TRBJ2-7, with D possibly matching TRBD2 (5 bases). Germline CDR1 reads SGHVS; CDR2 reads FNYEAQ. CDR3 length: 15 residues. This CDR3 is CASSLGSLGTYEQYF. In nucleotides, the CDR3 is TGTGCTAGCAGCTTAGGCTCACTCGGGACCTACGAGCAGTACTTC.

The chain joins TRBV20-1 to TRBJ2-1, with TRBD2 identical over 12 bases. Germline loops: CDR1 DFQATT, CDR2 SNEGSKA (reference sequence). The junction had 10 bases not matched to a gene; V was cut back by 2 bases and J by 8 bases. The CDR3 runs to 16 residues. CDR3 bases: TGCAGTGCTAGACCTAAGACTAGCGGGGGTTTACATGAGCAGTTCTTC. Protein: CSARPKTSGGLHEQFF.

The chain employs TRBV15 and TRBJ2-5; 7 positions agree with TRBD1. The CDR3 runs 15 residues. CDR1 is LNHNV, CDR2 YYDKDF, per germline (reference sequence). V was clipped by 5 bases and J by 9 bases; unmatched bases: 15. The CDR3 region has the DNA TGTGCCACCAGCGGCCCGGGACAGATGGGGTGGTCCCAGTACTTC. Amino acids: CATSGPGQMGWSQYF.

This chain joins TRBV20-1 and TRBJ1-2; D unclear. The CDR3 consists of 12 residues. V was shortened by 2 bases and J by 0 bases, with 4 bases between the two germline ends. The V gene's germline CDR1 is DFQATT and CDR2 SNEGSKA (reference sequence). The CDR3 loop reads CSARPPNYGYTF. The CDR3 nucleotides are TGCAGTGCTAGACCTCCTAACTATGGCTACACCTTC.

The CDR3 sequence: CSARLNTGKQTQYF. In nucleotides, the CDR3 is TGCAGTGCTAGACTAAATACAGGGAAACAGACCCAGTACTTC. The chain uses TRBV20-1 and TRBJ2-5; a weak D match, TRBD1 (6 bases). V was clipped by 2 bases and J by 6 bases, with 16 bases between them. The CDR3 loop spans 14 amino acids. Germline CDR1 reads DFQATT; CDR2 reads SNEGSKA (reference sequence).

The chain couples TRBV5-6 to TRBJ2-3, with 13 bases that match TRBD2. CDR1 is SGHDT, CDR2 YYEEEE, per germline. The CDR3 totals 15 residues. Trimming took 4 bases from V and 4 from J; bases not matched to a gene: 3. The CDR3 bases are TGTGCCAGCAGCCCGGGACTAGCGGGGTCAGATACGCAGTATTTT. This encodes CASSPGLAGSDTQYF.

The rearrangement joins TRBV19 to TRBJ2-5; D gene ambiguous. CDR3 length: 13 residues. The germline V and J ends were trimmed by 8 bases and 2 bases, with 12 bases remaining between them. CDR1 and CDR2 from the germline V gene are LNHDA and SQIVND (reference sequence). CDR3 amino acids: CASSSAAQETQYF. The CDR3, as DNA: TGTGCCAGTTCATCGGCAGCACAAGAGACCCAGTACTTC.

This clonotype was seen only once. This chain connects TRBV29-1 to TRBJ2-7; the D gene is possibly TRBD2 (6 bases). The CDR3 covers 13 residues. Trimming pared 1 base from V and 2 bases from J, leaving 9 bases between. The germline CDR1 and CDR2 sequences are SQVTM and ANQGSEA. CDR3 DNA: TGCAGCGTTGAAGTCCCGGGAGCCTACGAGCAGTACTTC. Its translation is CSVEVPGAYEQYF.

The chain joins TRBV7-9 to TRBJ2-1; TRBD2 matches 14 bases. This CDR3 is built from 16 residues. V was clipped by 3 bases and J by 8 bases; unmatched bases: 6. Germline CDR1 is SEHNR and CDR2 is FQNEAQ (reference sequence). CDR3 region: CASSFSTSGGADEQFF. The CDR3 DNA reads as TGTGCCAGCAGCTTTTCGACTAGCGGGGGGGCCGATGAGCAGTTCTTC.

The V gene is TRBV29-1, the J gene TRBJ2-3, with 8 bases aligning to TRBD2. This CDR3 region has 15 residues. The V gene's germline CDR1 is SQVTM and CDR2 ANQGSEA. V was pared by 3 bases and J by 5 bases, with 10 bases of the junction left unmatched. CDR3 bases: TGCAGCGTTGAGGGACTAGTATCTTACGAAGATACGCAGTATTTT. Protein sequence: CSVEGLVSYEDTQYF.

The chain employs TRBV12-3 or TRBV12-4 and TRBJ2-7, with TRBD2 matching 8 bases. The CDR3 is 15 amino acids. V trimming: 3 bases; J trimming: 2 bases; junction bases outside the gene matches: 6. The CDR3 is CASSFGSGDPYEQYF. In DNA form, the CDR3 reads TGTGCCAGCAGTTTTGGTAGCGGGGACCCCTACGAGCAGTACTTC.

The chain employs TRBV4-2 and TRBJ2-1; D is tentatively TRBD1 or TRBD2 (5 bases each). CDR3 length: 15 amino acids. CDR1 is LGHNA, CDR2 YNFKEQ, per germline. Trimming stripped 4 bases from V and 8 bases from J, with 18 bases between. The CDR3 reads CASSPTGTGWDEQFF. CDR3 coding DNA: TGTGCCAGCAGCCCGACTGGGACGGGTTGGGATGAGCAGTTCTTC.